This record covers a single TCR beta chain. Using immunoSEQ multiplex PCR, the repertoire was profiled, and TCRdb retains in-frame clones only, with some absent. The data show about 250,000 clones, roughly 86% seen once. The record originates from a study of blood T cell repertoires in COVID-19. Study-level background: The study drew acute and convalescent COVID-19 samples from the United States, Italy and Spain.

Material for sequencing was peripheral blood. This receptor was identified in a man between 50 and 59 years old with acute or convalescent COVID-19.

CDR3 in amino acids: CASSQDGTGGAYGYTF. CDR3 in DNA: TGCGCCAGCAGCCAAGATGGGACAGGGGGCGCCTATGGCTACACCTTC. The chain joins TRBV4-1 to TRBJ1-2; TRBD1 aligns across 12 bases. Germline-derived CDR1 and CDR2 are MGHRA and YSYEKL. This CDR3 has 16 residues. J was trimmed by 4 bases and V by 0 bases; bases with no gene match: 3.